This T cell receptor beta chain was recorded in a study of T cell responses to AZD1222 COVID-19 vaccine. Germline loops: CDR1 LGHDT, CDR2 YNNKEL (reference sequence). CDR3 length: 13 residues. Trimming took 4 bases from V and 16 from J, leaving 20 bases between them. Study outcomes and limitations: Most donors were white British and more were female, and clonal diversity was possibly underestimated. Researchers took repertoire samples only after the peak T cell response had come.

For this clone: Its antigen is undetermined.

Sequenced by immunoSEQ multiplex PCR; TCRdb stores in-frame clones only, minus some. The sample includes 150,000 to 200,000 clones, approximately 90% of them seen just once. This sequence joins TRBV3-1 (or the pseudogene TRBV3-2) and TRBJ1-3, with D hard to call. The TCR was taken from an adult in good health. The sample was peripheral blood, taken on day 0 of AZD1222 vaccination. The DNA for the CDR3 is TGTGCCAGCAGCCCCGAATACGGCGGGCCTTCGTATTTT. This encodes CASSPEYGGPSYF.